This is a list of T cell receptor beta chains from one sample in a study of cytomegalovirus exposure and HLA in healthy donors. Profiling relied on immunoSEQ multiplex PCR, and the TCRdb table lists in-frame clones only, not all of them. The sample has more than 95,000 clones, 65% to 85% seen once. Source material: PBMCs. The receptors were sampled from a male donor in good health and CMV-seronegative. The CDR3 runs from the conserved cysteine through the conserved F or W. A D gene is named only where the DNA matches it firmly.

J gene | V gene | D gene | CDR3 protein | CDR3 DNA
TRBJ1-2 | TRBV6-5 | TRBD1 | CASSSTGGALGYTF | TGTGCCAGCAGTTCTACAGGGGGCGCGTTAGGCTACACCTTC
TRBJ1-4 | TRBV11-2 | NA | CASSLGTGTGDEKLFF | TGTGCCAGCAGCTTAGGCACCGGGACGGGGGATGAAAAACTGTTTTTT
TRBJ1-3 | TRBV30 | TRBD1 | CAWRGTGFSGNTIYF | TGTGCCTGGAGGGGGACAGGGTTCTCTGGAAACACCATATATTTT
TRBJ2-5 | TRBV28 | TRBD2 | CASSLIAGAGEQYF | TGTGCCAGCAGTCTGATAGCGGGAGCGGGAGAGCAGTACTTC
TRBJ2-3 | TRBV11-3 | TRBD1 | CASSLGDRVDRTDTQYF | TGTGCCAGCAGCTTAGGGGACAGGGTGGATCGCACAGATACGCAGTATTTT
TRBJ2-7 | TRBV18 | TRBD1 | CASAPAGTGAYEQYF | TGTGCCAGCGCACCGGCCGGGACAGGAGCCTACGAGCAGTACTTC
TRBJ1-1 | TRBV18 | NA | CASSMAPSSPGYTEAFF | TGTGCCAGCTCAATGGCGCCCAGCAGCCCGGGGTACACTGAAGCTTTCTTT
TRBJ2-3 | TRBV19 | TRBD2 | CASSMGGRGSGTQYF | TGTGCCAGTAGTATGGGTGGGCGGGGGTCGGGTACGCAGTATTTT
TRBJ2-7 | TRBV6-5 | TRBD1 | CASGQQGDSYEQYF | TGTGCCAGCGGCCAACAGGGGGATTCCTACGAGCAGTACTTC
TRBJ2-7 | TRBV28 | TRBD2 | CASRHPVEREVPFEQYF | TGTGCCAGCAGGCACCCCGTGGAGCGGGAGGTCCCCTTCGAGCAGTACTTC